The 8 T cell receptor beta chains below were found in one sample sequenced in a study of T cell repertoires in cytomegalovirus infection. TCRdb used MiXCR to reprocess the reads, holding one entry per CDR3 protein. The sample lists some 300,000 distinct CDR3 sequences, around 10% occurring once. Sequencing used PBMCs. All receptors derive from a human donor in good health (CMV status not recorded). Some clones in this sample may be carry-over from other donors' samples.

This clonotype has ten or more counts. V gene TRBV7-2 combines with J gene TRBJ1-5, with D perhaps TRBD1 (5 bases). The CDR3 totals 15 residues. Deletions cut 2 bases from V and 4 bases from J, with 12 bases between. From germline, CDR1 is SGHTA and CDR2 FQGNSA. The CDR3 protein is CASSLMQGLNQPQHF. The CDR3 DNA reads as TGTGCCAGCAGCTTAATGCAGGGCCTAAATCAGCCCCAGCATTTT.

This clonotype was detected ten times or more. The chain carries TRBV28 and TRBJ1-6; D is ambiguous. This CDR3 is built from 13 residues. With 6 bases removed from V and 10 bases from J, the gap between germline ends came to 13 bases. Germline V lookup: CDR1 MDHEN, CDR2 SYDVKM. In nucleotides, the CDR3 is TGTGCCAGCAGATTAGTACAGAACTCACCCCTCCACTTT. Amino acids: CASRLVQNSPLHF.

This clonotype was found many times. This chain uses TRBV7-2 with TRBJ1-2, with D maybe TRBD1 (5 bases). V was cut by 1 base and J by 7 bases, with 13 bases left in between. The length of the CDR3 is 14 residues. CDR1 and CDR2 from the germline V gene are SGHTA and FQGNSA. DNA for the CDR3: TGTGCCAGCAGCTTAGGAGGGGTTGGAGGTGGCTACACCTTC. Its protein product is CASSLGGVGGGYTF.

This clonotype was counted many times. CDR3 sequence reads: CASSHPPRDSGGSETQYF. The CDR3 nucleotides read TGTGCCAGCAGCCATCCCCCTCGGGATAGCGGGGGGTCGGAGACCCAGTACTTC. The gene calls are TRBV14 and TRBJ2-5; TRBD2 matches at 10 bases. The CDR3 contains 18 residues. V was pared by 3 bases and J by 5 bases, with 15 bases of the junction left unmatched. Germline CDR1 and CDR2: SGHDN and FVKESK.

This clonotype was observed at least ten times. The gene calls are TRBV7-2 and TRBJ2-1, with 11 nucleotides matching TRBD2. Germline V gene lookup returns CDR1 SGHTA and CDR2 FQGNSA. This CDR3 is 18 amino acids long. V lost 5 bases and J lost 0; bases outside the gene matches: 9. CDR3 protein: CASSQLAGAVFSYNEQFF. The CDR3 DNA sequence: TGTGCCAGCAGCCAACTAGCGGGGGCCGTCTTCTCCTACAATGAGCAGTTCTTC. Variable domain in full (rest from reference TRBV7-2 and TRBJ2-1): GAGVSQSPSNKVTEKGKDVELRCDPISGHTALYWYRQSLGQGLEFLIYFQGNSAPDKSGLPSDRFSAERTGGSVSTLTIQRTQQEDSAVYLCASSQLAGAVFSYNEQFFGPGTRLTVL.

This clonotype occurred once. The chain is built from TRBV14 and TRBJ2-5; perhaps TRBD1 as D (5 bases). Germline V CDR1 and CDR2: SGHDN, FVKESK. The CDR3 runs to 14 residues. Trimming pared 4 bases from V and 2 bases from J, leaving 11 bases between. The CDR3 reads CASSLRRQQETQYF. In DNA, the CDR3 is TGTGCCAGCAGCCTTCGAAGACAGCAAGAGACCCAGTACTTC.

In its sample, this clonotype was seen many times. J is TRBJ1-4 and V is TRBV7-2; 9 positions agree with TRBD1. The CDR3 is 15 residues long. Germline V lookup: CDR1 SGHTA, CDR2 FQGNSA. Trimming removed 4 bases from V and 8 bases from J; junction bases left unmatched: 8. CDR3 sequence: CASSWARTGEEKLFF. CDR3 in DNA: TGTGCCAGCAGCTGGGCGAGGACAGGGGAGGAAAAACTGTTTTTT.

This clonotype showed up many times. The rearrangement uses TRBV6-6 and TRBJ2-7; D is possibly TRBD1 (6 bases). The V end lost 7 bases, the J end lost 3 bases, and 16 bases lay between the germline ends. This CDR3 is 14 amino acids long. The V gene's germline CDR1 is MNHNY and CDR2 SVGAGI (reference sequence). CDR3 loop: CASTKPDRRYEQYF. The CDR3 nucleotides are TGTGCCAGCACCAAACCCGACAGGCGCTACGAGCAGTACTTC.